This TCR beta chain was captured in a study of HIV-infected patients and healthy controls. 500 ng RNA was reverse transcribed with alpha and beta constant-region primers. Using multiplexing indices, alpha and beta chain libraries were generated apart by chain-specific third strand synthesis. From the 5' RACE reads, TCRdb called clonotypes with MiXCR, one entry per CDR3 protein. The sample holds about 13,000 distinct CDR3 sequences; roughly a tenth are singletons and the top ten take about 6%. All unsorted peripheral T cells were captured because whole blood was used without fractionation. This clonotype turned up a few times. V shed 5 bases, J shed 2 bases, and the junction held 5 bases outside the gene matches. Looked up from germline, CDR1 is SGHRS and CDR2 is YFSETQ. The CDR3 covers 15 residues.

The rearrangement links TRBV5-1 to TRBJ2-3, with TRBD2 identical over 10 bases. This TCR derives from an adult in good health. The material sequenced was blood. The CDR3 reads CASSRGTSDTDTQYF. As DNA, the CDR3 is TGCGCCAGCAGTCGCGGGACTAGCGACACAGATACGCAGTATTTT.